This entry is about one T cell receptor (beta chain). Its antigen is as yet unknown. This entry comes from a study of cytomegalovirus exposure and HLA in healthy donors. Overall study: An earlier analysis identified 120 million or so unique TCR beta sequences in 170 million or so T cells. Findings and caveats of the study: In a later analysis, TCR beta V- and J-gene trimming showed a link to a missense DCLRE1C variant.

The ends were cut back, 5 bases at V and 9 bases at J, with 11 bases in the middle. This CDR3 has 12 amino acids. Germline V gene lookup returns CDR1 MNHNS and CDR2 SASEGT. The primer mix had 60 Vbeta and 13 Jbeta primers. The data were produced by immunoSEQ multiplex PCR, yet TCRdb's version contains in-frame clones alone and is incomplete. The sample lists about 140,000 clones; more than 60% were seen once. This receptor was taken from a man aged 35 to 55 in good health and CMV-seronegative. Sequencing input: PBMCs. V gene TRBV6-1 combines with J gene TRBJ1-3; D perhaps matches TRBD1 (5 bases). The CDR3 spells CASSLRRGTIYF. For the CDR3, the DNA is TGTGCCAGCAGTCTGAGGAGGGGCACCATATATTTT.